This is a list of T cell receptor beta chains from one sample in a study of regulatory T cells in long-lasting Graves disease. Each CDR3 protein is one row after TCRdb ran MiXCR on the multiplex PCR reads. The table shows roughly 500,000 distinct CDR3 sequences, with about 13% occurring only once. In addition, the sample was reused for a study of T cells in Graves' hyperthyroidism and ophthalmopathy.

This specimen was peripheral blood mononuclear cells (PBMCs), taken at new diagnosis, from a patient treated with antithyroid drugs. All receptors derive from a man aged 25-45 years with Graves disease. Each CDR3 is given with its conserved first and last residue. The D gene is left open where the match is weak. Clone size is not always given. Where it is, it says once, few, many or a class for expanded clones.

abundance,v_gene,len,j_gene,d_gene,CDR3nt,CDR3aa
.,TRBV6-2/TRBV6-3,11,TRBJ2-3,TRBD2,TGTGCCAGTGGGAGGGCCGAGGCGCAGTATTTT,CASGRAEAQYF
once,TRBV2,20,TRBJ1-5,.,TGTGCCAGCAGCCCCCAGTTCTGGGATACGGCCCCAGCAGGCAATCAGCCCCAGCATTTT,CASSPQFWDTAPAGNQPQHF
many,TRBV6-5,17,TRBJ2-3,.,TGTGCCAGCAGTTACTCTGGGCGAGACCCCAGTACAGATACGCAGTATTTT,CASSYSGRDPSTDTQYF
many,TRBV15,16,TRBJ2-1,.,TGTGCCACCAGCAGAGCAGGGGAGAGACCCTACAATGAGCAGTTCTTC,CATSRAGERPYNEQFF
many,TRBV2,15,TRBJ2-3,TRBD2,TGTGCCAGCATAGGAGGGCAAGCGGGAGCTCGTACGCAGTATTTT,CASIGGQAGARTQYF
.,TRBV7-9,16,TRBJ2-2,TRBD2,TGTGCCAGCAGTTCCAGGACTAGCGGATTCGCCGGGGAGCTGTTTTTT,CASSSRTSGFAGELFF
many,TRBV6-5,18,TRBJ2-7,TRBD2,TGTGCCAGCAGTTTCCGCCTAGCGGGAGGAAGGGCACGCGACGAGCAGTACTTC,CASSFRLAGGRARDEQYF
few,TRBV20-1,19,TRBJ2-7,TRBD2,TGCAGTGCTAGAGTTTCCCCCGGGACTAGAACCCGGGGGATATACGAGCAGTACTTC,CSARVSPGTRTRGIYEQYF
.,TRBV6-5,17,TRBJ1-5,TRBD1,TGTGCCAGCAGTTACCCCAACAGGGGAGATCGGAATCAGCCCCAGCATTTT,CASSYPNRGDRNQPQHF
many,TRBV7-9,15,TRBJ1-6,TRBD1,TGTGCCAGCAGCTTACAGACCAACAGGGGATCACCCCTCCACTTT,CASSLQTNRGSPLHF
many,TRBV20-1,14,TRBJ2-1,.,TGCAGTGCTAGAGGCCCATGGGGAGGAAATGAGCAGTTCTTC,CSARGPWGGNEQFF
many,TRBV29-1,15,TRBJ2-4,.,TGCAGCGTTGAAGTAGACAGGATAGCCAAAAACATTCAGTACTTC,CSVEVDRIAKNIQYF